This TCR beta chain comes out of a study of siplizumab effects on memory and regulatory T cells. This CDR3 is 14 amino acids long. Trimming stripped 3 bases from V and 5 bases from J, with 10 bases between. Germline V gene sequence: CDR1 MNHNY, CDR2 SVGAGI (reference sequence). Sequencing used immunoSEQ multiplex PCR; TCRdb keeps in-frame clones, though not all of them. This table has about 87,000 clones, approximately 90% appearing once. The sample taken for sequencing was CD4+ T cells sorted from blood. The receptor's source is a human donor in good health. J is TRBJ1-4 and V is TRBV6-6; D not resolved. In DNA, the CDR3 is TGTGCCAGCAGTTATCGACGGGAAAATGAAAAACTGTTTTTT. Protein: CASSYRRENEKLFF.